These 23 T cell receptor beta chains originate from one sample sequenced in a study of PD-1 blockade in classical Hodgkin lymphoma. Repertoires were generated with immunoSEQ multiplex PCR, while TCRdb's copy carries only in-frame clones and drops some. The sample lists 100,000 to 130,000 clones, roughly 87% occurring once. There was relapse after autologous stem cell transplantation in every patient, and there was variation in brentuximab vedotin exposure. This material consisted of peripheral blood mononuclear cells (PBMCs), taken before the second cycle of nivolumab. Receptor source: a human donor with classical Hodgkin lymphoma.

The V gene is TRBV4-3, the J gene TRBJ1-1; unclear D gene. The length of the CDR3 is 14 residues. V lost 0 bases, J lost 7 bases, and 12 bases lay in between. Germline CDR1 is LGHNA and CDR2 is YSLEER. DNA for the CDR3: TGCGCCAGCAGCCAAGATCGGCGGGTTGGTGAAGCTTTCTTT. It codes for CASSQDRRVGEAFF.

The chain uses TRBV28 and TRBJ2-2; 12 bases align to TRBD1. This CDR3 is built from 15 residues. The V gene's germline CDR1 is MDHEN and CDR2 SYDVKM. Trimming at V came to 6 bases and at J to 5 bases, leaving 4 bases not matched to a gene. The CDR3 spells CASRGDRGRTGELFF. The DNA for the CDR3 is TGTGCCAGCAGGGGGGACAGGGGGCGAACCGGGGAGCTGTTTTTT.

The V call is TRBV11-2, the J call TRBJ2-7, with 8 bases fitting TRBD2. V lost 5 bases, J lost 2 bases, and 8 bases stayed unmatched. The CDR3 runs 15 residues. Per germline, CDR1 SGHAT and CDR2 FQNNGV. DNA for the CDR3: TGTGCCAGCAGCCCGGGGGGGGAGGGGACCTACGAGCAGTACTTC. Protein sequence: CASSPGGEGTYEQYF.

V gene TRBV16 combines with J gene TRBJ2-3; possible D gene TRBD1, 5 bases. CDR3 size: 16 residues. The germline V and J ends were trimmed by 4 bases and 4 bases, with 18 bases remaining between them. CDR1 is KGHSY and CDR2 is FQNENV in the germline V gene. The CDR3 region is CASSPDSPARSDTQYF. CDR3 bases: TGTGCCAGCAGCCCCGACAGCCCTGCACGTTCAGATACGCAGTATTTT.

This CDR3 reads CASGAIGTPSPGANVLTF. The CDR3 nucleotides are TGTGCTAGTGGTGCGATCGGGACGCCCTCCCCTGGGGCCAACGTCCTGACTTTC. This chain joins TRBV12-5 and TRBJ2-6, with D tentatively TRBD1 or TRBD2 (5 bases each). Trimming removed 5 bases from V and 2 bases from J, with 19 bases in between. CDR1 LGHNT and CDR2 FRNRAP come from the germline V gene. The CDR3 runs to 18 residues.

The CDR3 DNA reads TGTGCCAGCAGCTCCTCAAATACGCAGTATTTT. Its protein is CASSSSNTQYF. V usage is TRBV11-2 and J usage is TRBJ2-3; no reliable D call. The CDR3 consists of 11 residues. Trimming took 4 bases from V and 7 from J, leaving 6 bases between them. Germline values: CDR1 SGHAT, CDR2 FQNNGV.

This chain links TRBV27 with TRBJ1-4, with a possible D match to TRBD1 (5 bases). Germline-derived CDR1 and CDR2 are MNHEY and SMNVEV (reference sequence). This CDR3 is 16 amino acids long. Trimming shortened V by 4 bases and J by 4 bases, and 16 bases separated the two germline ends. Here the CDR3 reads CASSWGFGTINEKLFF. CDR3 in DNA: TGTGCCAGCAGTTGGGGATTCGGGACTATTAATGAAAAACTGTTTTTT.

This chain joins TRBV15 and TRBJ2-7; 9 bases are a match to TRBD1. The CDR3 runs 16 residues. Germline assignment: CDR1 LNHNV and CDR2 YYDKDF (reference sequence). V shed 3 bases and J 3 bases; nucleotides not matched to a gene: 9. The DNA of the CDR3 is TGTGCCACCAGCAGTACTCCGGGACAGGGTCACTACGAGCAGTACTTC. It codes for CATSSTPGQGHYEQYF.

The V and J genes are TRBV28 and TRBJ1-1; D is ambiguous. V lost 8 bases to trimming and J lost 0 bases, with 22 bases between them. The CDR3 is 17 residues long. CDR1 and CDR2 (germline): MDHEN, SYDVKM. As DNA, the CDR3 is TGTGCCAGCCCTCCCGCCGAGGGAAGCGGGATGAACACTGAAGCTTTCTTT. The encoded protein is CASPPAEGSGMNTEAFF. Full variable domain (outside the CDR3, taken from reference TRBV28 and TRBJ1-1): DVKVTQSSRYLVKRTGEKVFLECVQDMDHENMFWYRQDPGLGLRLIYFSYDVKMKEKGDIPEGYSVSREKKERFSLILESASTNQTSMYLCASPPAEGSGMNTEAFFGQGTRLTVV.

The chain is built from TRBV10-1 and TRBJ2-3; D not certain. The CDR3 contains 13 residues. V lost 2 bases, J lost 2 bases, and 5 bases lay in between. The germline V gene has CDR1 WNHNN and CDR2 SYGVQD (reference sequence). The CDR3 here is CASSETITDTQYF. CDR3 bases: TGCGCCAGCAGTGAGACTATCACAGATACGCAGTATTTT.

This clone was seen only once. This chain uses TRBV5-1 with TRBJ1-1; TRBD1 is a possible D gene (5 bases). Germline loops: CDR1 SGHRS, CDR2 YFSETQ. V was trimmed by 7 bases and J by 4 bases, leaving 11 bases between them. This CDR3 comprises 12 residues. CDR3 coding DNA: TGCGCCAGCTTTGAAAGGGGCACTGAAGCTTTCTTT. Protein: CASFERGTEAFF.

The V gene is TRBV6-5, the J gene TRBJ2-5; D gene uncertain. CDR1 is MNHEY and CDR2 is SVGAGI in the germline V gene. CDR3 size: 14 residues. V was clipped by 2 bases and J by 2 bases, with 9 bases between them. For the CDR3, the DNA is TGTGCCAGCAGTTACCTTTCAGATCAAGAGACCCAGTACTTC. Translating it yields CASSYLSDQETQYF.

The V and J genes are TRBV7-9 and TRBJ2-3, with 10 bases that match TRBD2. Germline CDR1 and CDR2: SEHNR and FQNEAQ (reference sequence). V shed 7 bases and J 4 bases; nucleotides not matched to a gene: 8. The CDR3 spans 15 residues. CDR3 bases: TGTGCCAGCACCGTTGCTAGCGGGAGCGCAGATACGCAGTATTTT. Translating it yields CASTVASGSADTQYF. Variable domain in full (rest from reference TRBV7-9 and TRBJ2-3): DTGVSQNPRHKITKRGQNVTFRCDPISEHNRLYWYRQTLGQGPEFLTYFQNEAQLEKSRLLSDRFSAERPKGSFSTLEIQRTEQGDSAMYLCASTVASGSADTQYFGPGTRLTVL.

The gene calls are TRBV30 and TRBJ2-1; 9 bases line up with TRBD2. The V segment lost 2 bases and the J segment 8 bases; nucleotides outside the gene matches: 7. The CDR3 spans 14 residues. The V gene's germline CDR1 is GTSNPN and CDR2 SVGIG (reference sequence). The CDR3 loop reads CAWSKAGGHDEQFF. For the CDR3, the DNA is TGTGCCTGGAGTAAGGCGGGAGGGCACGATGAGCAGTTCTTC. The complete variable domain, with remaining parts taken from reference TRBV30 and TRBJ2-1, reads SQTIHQWPATLVQPVGSPLSLECTVEGTSNPNLYWYRQAAGRGLQLLFYSVGIGQISSEVPQNLSASRPQDRQFILSSKKLLLSDSGFYLCAWSKAGGHDEQFFGPGTRLTVL.

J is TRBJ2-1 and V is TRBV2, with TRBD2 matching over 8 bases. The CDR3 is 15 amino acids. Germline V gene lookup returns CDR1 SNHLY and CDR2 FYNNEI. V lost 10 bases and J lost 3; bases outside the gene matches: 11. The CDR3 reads CATSTSVGNYNEQFF. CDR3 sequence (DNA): TGTGCCACCTCGACTAGCGTAGGGAACTACAATGAGCAGTTCTTC.

CDR3 DNA sequence: TGTGCCAGCAGTGATGTTCAGTCCTACGAGCAGTACTTC. As protein: CASSDVQSYEQYF. The genes are TRBV2 and TRBJ2-7; D not resolved. V lost 3 bases, J lost 1 base, and 7 bases lay in between. Germline-derived CDR1 and CDR2 are SNHLY and FYNNEI. The length of the CDR3 is 13 residues. Full variable domain (outside the CDR3, taken from reference TRBV2 and TRBJ2-7): EPEVTQTPSHQVTQMGQEVILRCVPISNHLYFYWYRQILGQKVEFLVSFYNNEISEKSEIFDDQFSVERPDGSNFTLKIRSTKLEDSAMYFCASSDVQSYEQYFGPGTRLTVT.

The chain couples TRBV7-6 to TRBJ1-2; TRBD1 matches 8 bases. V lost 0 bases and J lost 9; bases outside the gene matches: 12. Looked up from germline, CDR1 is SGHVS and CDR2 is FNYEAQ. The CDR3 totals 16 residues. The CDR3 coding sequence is TGTGCCAGCAGCTTAGCCAGTCGGACAGGGAGGCTTAGCTACACCTTC. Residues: CASSLASRTGRLSYTF.

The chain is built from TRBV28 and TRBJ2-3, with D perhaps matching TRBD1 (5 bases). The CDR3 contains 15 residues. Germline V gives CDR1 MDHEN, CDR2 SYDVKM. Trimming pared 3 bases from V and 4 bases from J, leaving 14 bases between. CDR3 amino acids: CASSFQPAGSDTQYF. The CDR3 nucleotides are TGTGCCAGCAGTTTTCAACCCGCAGGGTCAGATACGCAGTATTTT.

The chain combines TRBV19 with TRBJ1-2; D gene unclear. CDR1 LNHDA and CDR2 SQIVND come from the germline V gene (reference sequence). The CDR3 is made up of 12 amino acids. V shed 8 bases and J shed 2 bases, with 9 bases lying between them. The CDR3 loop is CASSRINYGYTF. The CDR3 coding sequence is TGTGCCAGTTCCCGGATCAACTATGGCTACACCTTC.

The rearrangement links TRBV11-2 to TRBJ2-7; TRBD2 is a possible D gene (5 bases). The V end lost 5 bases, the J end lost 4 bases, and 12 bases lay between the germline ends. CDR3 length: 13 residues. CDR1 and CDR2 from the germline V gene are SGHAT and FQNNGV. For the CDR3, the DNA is TGTGCCAGCAGCAGCAATAGGGAGTACGAGCAGTACTTC. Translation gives CASSSNREYEQYF.

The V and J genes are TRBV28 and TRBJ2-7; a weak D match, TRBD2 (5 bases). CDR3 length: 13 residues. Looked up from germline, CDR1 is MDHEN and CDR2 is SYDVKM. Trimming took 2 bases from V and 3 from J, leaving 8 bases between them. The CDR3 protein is CASSLPGLYEQYF. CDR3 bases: TGTGCCAGCAGTTTACCTGGACTCTACGAGCAGTACTTC.

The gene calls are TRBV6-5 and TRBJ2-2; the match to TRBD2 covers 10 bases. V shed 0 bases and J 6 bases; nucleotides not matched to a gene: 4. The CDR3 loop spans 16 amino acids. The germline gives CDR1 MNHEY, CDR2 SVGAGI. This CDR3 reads CASSYSELAGPGELFF. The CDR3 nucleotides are TGTGCCAGCAGTTACTCTGAACTAGCGGGACCCGGGGAGCTGTTTTTT.

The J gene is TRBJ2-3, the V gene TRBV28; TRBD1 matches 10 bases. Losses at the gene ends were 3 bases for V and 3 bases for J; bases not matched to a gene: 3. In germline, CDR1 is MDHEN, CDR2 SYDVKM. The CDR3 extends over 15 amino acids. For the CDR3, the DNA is TGTGCCAGCAGTTTCTCGGGACAGGGGACAGATACGCAGTATTTT. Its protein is CASSFSGQGTDTQYF.